These 7 T cell receptor beta chains came from one sample sequenced in a study of CD8 T cells in ankylosing spondylitis. General study findings and limits: There was a TCR beta motif, made of several highly homologous variants, that appeared characteristic of ankylosing spondylitis blood.

Using its own MiXCR run on the 5' RACE reads, TCRdb lists one record per CDR3 protein. The sample consists of over 450,000 distinct CDR3 sequences, 10% to 15% of them appearing once. These receptors lack a known antigen. The specimen sequenced was blood, either unsorted or a sorted T cell fraction (not recorded which). These receptors all come from a male donor with ankylosing spondylitis.

The rearrangement uses TRBV7-2 and TRBJ2-7; 14 nucleotides align to TRBD2. The CDR3 is 14 amino acids. V was clipped by 1 base and J by 9 bases; unmatched bases: 2. Germline V gene data show CDR1 as SGHTA and CDR2 as FQGNSA. In nucleotides, the CDR3 is TGTGCCAGCAGCTTAGGACTAGCGGGAGGGTTGCAGTACTTC. Its protein is CASSLGLAGGLQYF.

Only a few counts were recorded for this clonotype. The V call is TRBV11-3, the J call TRBJ1-4; D not resolved. This CDR3 is built from 13 residues. Germline-derived CDR1 and CDR2 are SGHNT and YENEEA. Trimming pared 5 bases from V and 7 bases from J, leaving 11 bases between. CDR3 nucleotides: TGTGCCAGCAGCCCCCTCTTGGGTGAAAAACTGTTTTTT. It translates to CASSPLLGEKLFF.

This clonotype turned up a few times. This rearrangement joins TRBV20-1 to TRBJ2-2; 12 bases align to TRBD2. The germline gives CDR1 DFQATT, CDR2 SNEGSKA (reference sequence). This CDR3 is built from 16 residues. V was clipped by 1 base and J by 6 bases; unmatched bases: 6. The CDR3, as DNA: TGCAGTGCTAGAGGCGCTAGCGGGGGGGGGGCCGGGGAGCTGTTTTTT. The encoded protein is CSARGASGGGAGELFF.

The rearrangement joins TRBV20-1 to TRBJ1-2; D not certain. The germline gives CDR1 DFQATT, CDR2 SNEGSKA (reference sequence). The germline V and J ends were trimmed by 5 bases and 2 bases, with 18 bases remaining between them. The CDR3 is made up of 15 amino acids. The CDR3: CSAPGSRLGNYGYTF. The CDR3 DNA reads TGCAGTGCTCCCGGGTCCCGCCTTGGAAACTATGGCTACACCTTC.

This clonotype was seen more than once but under ten times. This chain joins TRBV29-1 and TRBJ2-5; D may be TRBD2 (6 bases). The CDR3 covers 13 residues. Germline V gene data show CDR1 as SQVTM and CDR2 as ANQGSEA. Trimming left V 7 bases short and J 4 bases short, with 16 bases between. In DNA form, the CDR3 reads TGCAGCGCCGAACTGGGGGGAGGAGAGACCCAGTACTTC. It yields the protein CSAELGGGETQYF.

This clonotype has a handful of counts. The DNA of the CDR3 is TGTGCCAGCTCAGGGGGCCCTGAAGCTTTCTTT. Its protein product is CASSGGPEAFF. The V and J genes are TRBV18 and TRBJ1-1; D is perhaps TRBD1 (6 bases). There are 11 residues in the CDR3. From germline, CDR1 is KGHSH and CDR2 LQKENI. Trimming removed 5 bases at V and 6 bases at J, with 7 bases between.

This clonotype has a handful of counts. This chain connects TRBV24-1 to TRBJ1-2; D unresolved. Per the germline V gene, CDR1 is KGHDR and CDR2 is SFDVKD. V was clipped by 6 bases and J by 5 bases, with 6 bases between them. The CDR3 has 11 amino acids. The CDR3 bases are TGTGCCACCAGTCACGATTATGGCTACACCTTC. Encoded protein: CATSHDYGYTF.